A single sample gave rise to the 9 T cell receptor beta chains below, sequenced in a study of T cells in Graves' hyperthyroidism and ophthalmopathy (dated by TCRdb to between 2019 and 2020). Receptor amplification or capture employed multiplex PCR. Sequencing relied on an Illumina HiSeq 2000. The TCR beta CDR3 regions were amplified from the RNA transcripts. The TCR CDR3 was subjected to a first round of RT-PCR using the HTBI primer set and the Qiagen OneStep RT-PCR kit. Through fastp at Q25 and MiXCR, TCRdb rebuilt clones from the public reads, retaining in-frame beta chains. CDR3 protein sequences are deduplicated, and each keeps its most common genes and DNA. Counted in this sample were over 500,000 distinct CDR3 sequences; about 14% of them appeared once. Roughly 14% of the sample is in the top ten clones. The sample taken for sequencing was blood. These receptors originate from a woman in her thirties or forties with Graves' hyperthyroidism.

This clonotype was seen many times. This chain links TRBV18 with TRBJ2-1, with D unclear. V lost 2 bases to trimming and J lost 5 bases, with 4 bases between them. CDR3 length: 12 amino acids. CDR1 KGHSH and CDR2 LQKENI come from the germline V gene. The CDR3 bases are TGTGCCAGCTCACCAAGCGACAATGAGCAGTTCTTC. Its protein is CASSPSDNEQFF.

This chain links TRBV7-9 with TRBJ1-1; D remains unclear. Trimming stripped 3 bases from V and 3 bases from J, with 14 bases between. Germline V gene sequence: CDR1 SEHNR, CDR2 FQNEAQ (reference sequence). This CDR3 region has 15 residues. The CDR3 spells CASSFSGEWDTEAFF. CDR3 coding DNA: TGTGCCAGCAGCTTCTCTGGAGAGTGGGACACTGAAGCTTTCTTT.

This clonotype has ten or more counts. The chain combines TRBV11-3 with TRBJ1-1; D not certain. The CDR3 consists of 14 residues. Germline values: CDR1 SGHNT, CDR2 YENEEA. V lost 3 bases and J 1 base, leaving 9 bases between the germline ends. The CDR3 loop reads CASSFARANTEAFF. For the CDR3, the DNA is TGTGCCAGCAGCTTCGCTAGGGCGAACACTGAAGCTTTCTTT.

This clonotype appeared a few times. The CDR3 nucleotides read TGCGCCAGCAAACCCCTCGTGGGTAACACTGAAGCTTTCTTT. Translation: CASKPLVGNTEAFF. This sequence joins TRBV5-1 and TRBJ1-1; D is unresolved. Between the trimmed V and J ends, which lost 6 bases and 2 bases, there was a span of 14 bases. The CDR3 consists of 14 residues. The germline V gene encodes CDR1 SGHRS and CDR2 YFSETQ.

This clonotype has a handful of counts. The rearrangement links TRBV20-1 to TRBJ2-7; D possibly uses TRBD1 or TRBD2 (5 bases each). The germline CDR1 and CDR2 sequences are DFQATT and SNEGSKA (reference sequence). Between the trimmed V and J ends, which lost 0 bases and 3 bases, there was a span of 15 bases. This CDR3 region has 15 residues. The CDR3 loop is CSARDRGRLGYEQYF. The DNA for the CDR3 is TGCAGTGCTAGAGATCGGGGCAGGCTTGGCTACGAGCAGTACTTC.

This clonotype came up many times. The chain is built from TRBV27 and TRBJ1-1; D is uncertain. V was trimmed by 3 bases and J by 0 bases, leaving 8 bases between them. CDR3 length equals 14 residues. Germline V lookup: CDR1 MNHEY, CDR2 SMNVEV (reference sequence). CDR3 nucleotides: TGTGCCAGCAGTTTTCGTGCCATGAACACTGAAGCTTTCTTT. It is translated as CASSFRAMNTEAFF.

The chain couples TRBV12-3 or TRBV12-4 to TRBJ2-6, with D unclear. With 8 bases removed from V and 2 bases from J, the gap between germline ends came to 19 bases. The CDR3 consists of 17 residues. The CDR3 is CASLMTAGIPGANVLTF. In DNA form, the CDR3 reads TGTGCCAGCCTTATGACGGCAGGCATCCCTGGGGCCAACGTCCTGACTTTC.

This clonotype was recorded at least ten times. The V call is TRBV5-1, the J call TRBJ2-7; TRBD2 matches at 8 bases. Germline V gene lookup returns CDR1 SGHRS and CDR2 YFSETQ. The CDR3 contains 14 residues. V shed 0 bases, J shed 3 bases, and the junction held 2 bases outside the gene matches. CDR3 in amino acids: CASSLDAGGYEQYF. For the CDR3, the DNA is TGCGCCAGCAGCTTGGATGCGGGGGGCTACGAGCAGTACTTC.

The sample holds many counts of this clonotype. The chain links TRBV28 to TRBJ2-7, with 13 bases matching TRBD2. V gave up 4 bases and J gave up 4 bases; unmatched junction bases: 7. The CDR3 consists of 16 residues. Germline V CDR1 and CDR2: MDHEN, SYDVKM. The chain's CDR3 is CASSCTSGRARYEQYF. Written as DNA, the CDR3 is TGTGCCAGCAGTTGTACTAGCGGGAGGGCCAGGTACGAGCAGTACTTC.